This TCR beta chain stems from a study of blood T cells in healthy people across ages. The CDR3 consists of 19 residues. V shed 0 bases and J 5 bases; nucleotides not matched to a gene: 12. Germline CDR1 and CDR2: SGHKS and YYEKEE (reference sequence). PCR was performed a second time for about 7 to 11 cycles using a sample-barcoded 5' primer and a J-beta primer mix. TCRdb used MiXCR to reprocess the 5' RACE reads, holding one entry per CDR3 protein. Of 550,000 to 800,000 distinct CDR3 sequences listed, under 25% are singletons. The sample was blood. This receptor was taken from a man in his 70s in good health. The gene calls are TRBV5-5 and TRBJ2-4, with TRBD2 identical over 12 bases. CDR3 loop: CASSLGQARTSGTQNIQYF. Here the CDR3 DNA reads TGTGCCAGCAGCTTGGGGCAGGCTAGGACTAGCGGGACGCAAAACATTCAGTACTTC.